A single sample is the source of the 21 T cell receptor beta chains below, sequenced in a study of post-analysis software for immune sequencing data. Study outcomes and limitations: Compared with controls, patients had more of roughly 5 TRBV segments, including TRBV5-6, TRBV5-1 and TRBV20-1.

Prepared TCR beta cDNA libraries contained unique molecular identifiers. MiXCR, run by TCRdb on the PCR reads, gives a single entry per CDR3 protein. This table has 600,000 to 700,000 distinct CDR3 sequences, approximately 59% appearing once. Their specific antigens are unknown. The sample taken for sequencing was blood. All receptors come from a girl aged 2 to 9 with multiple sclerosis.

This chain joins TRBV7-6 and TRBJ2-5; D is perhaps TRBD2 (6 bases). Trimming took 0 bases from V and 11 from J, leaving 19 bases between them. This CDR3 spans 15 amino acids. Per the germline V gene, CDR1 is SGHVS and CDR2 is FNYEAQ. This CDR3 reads CASSLAGVGGQEQYF. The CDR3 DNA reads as TGTGCCAGCAGCTTAGCGGGGGTAGGAGGGCAAGAGCAGTACTTC. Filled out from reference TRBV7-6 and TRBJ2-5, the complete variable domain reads GAGVSQSPRYKVTKRGQDVALRCDPISGHVSLYWYRQALGQGPEFLTYFNYEAQQDKSGLPNDRFSAERPEGSISTLTIQRTEQRDSAMYRCASSLAGVGGQEQYFGPGTRLLVL.

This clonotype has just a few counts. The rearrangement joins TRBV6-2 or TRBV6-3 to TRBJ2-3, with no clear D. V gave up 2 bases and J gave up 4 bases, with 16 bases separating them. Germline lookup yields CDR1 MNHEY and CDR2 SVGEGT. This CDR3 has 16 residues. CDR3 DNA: TGTGCCAGCAGTTACATACCGGGTCCCATGGCAGATACGCAGTATTTT. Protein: CASSYIPGPMADTQYF.

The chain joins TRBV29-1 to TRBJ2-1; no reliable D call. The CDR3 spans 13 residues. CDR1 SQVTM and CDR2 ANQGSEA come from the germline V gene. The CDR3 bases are TGCAGTGTTTCGGGCAGAGGACGGAATGAGCAGTTCTTC. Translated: CSVSGRGRNEQFF.

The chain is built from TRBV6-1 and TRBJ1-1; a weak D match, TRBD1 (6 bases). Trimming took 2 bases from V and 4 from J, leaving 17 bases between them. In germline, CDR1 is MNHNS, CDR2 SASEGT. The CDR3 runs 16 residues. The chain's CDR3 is CASSEFRGLVGTEAFF. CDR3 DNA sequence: TGTGCCAGCAGTGAATTTCGGGGGCTGGTGGGCACTGAAGCTTTCTTT.

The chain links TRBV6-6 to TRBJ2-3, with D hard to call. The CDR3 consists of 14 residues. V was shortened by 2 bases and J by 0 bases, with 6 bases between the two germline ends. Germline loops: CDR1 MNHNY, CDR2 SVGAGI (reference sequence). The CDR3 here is CASSYVQSTDTQYF. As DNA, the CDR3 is TGTGCCAGCAGTTACGTACAGAGCACAGATACGCAGTATTTT.

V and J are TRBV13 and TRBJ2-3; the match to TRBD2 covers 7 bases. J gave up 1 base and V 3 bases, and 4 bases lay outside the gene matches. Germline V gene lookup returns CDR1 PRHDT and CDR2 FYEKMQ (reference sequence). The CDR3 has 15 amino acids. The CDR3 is CASSFPSGGTDTQYF. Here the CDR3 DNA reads TGTGCCAGCAGCTTCCCCAGCGGGGGCACAGATACGCAGTATTTT. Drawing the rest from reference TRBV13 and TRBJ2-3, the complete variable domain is AAGVIQSPRHLIKEKRETATLKCYPIPRHDTVYWYQQGPGQDPQFLISFYEKMQSDKGSIPDRFSAQQFSDYHSELNMSSLELGDSALYFCASSFPSGGTDTQYFGPGTRLTVL.

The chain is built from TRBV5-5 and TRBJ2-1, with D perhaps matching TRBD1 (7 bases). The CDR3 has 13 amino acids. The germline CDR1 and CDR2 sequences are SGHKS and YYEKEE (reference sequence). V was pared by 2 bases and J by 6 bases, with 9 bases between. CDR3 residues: CASSFQGGNEQFF. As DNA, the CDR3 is TGTGCCAGCAGCTTTCAGGGGGGCAATGAGCAGTTCTTC.

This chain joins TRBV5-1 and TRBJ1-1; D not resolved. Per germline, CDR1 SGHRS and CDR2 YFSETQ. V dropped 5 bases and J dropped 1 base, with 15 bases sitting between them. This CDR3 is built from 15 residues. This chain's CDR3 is CASRVWWEGNTEAFF. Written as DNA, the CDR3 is TGCGCCAGCAGGGTTTGGTGGGAGGGGAACACTGAAGCTTTCTTT.

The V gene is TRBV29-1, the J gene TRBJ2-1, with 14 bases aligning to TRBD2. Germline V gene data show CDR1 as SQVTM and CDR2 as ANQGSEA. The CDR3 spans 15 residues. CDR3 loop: CSASGTSGSRDEQFF. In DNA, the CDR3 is TGCAGTGCTTCTGGGACTAGCGGGAGTAGGGATGAGCAGTTCTTC.

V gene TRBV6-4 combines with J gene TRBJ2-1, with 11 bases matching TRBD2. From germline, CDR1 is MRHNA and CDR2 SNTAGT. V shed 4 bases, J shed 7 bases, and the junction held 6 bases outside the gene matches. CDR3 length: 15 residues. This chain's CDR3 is CASSALAGGLNEQFF. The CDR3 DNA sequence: TGTGCCAGCAGTGCTCTAGCGGGAGGTCTTAATGAGCAGTTCTTC.

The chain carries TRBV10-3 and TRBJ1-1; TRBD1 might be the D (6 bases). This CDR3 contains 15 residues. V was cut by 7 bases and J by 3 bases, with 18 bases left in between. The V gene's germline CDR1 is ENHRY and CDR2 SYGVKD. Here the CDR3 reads CAITLTGRGDTEAFF. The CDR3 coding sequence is TGTGCCATCACCTTAACAGGGAGGGGGGACACTGAAGCTTTCTTT.

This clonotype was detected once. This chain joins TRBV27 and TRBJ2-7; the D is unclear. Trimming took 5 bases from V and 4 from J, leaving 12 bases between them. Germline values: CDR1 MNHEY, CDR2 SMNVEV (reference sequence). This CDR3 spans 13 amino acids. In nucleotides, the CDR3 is TGTGCCAGCAGTCCCAATCTCGGGTACGAGCAGTACTTC. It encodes CASSPNLGYEQYF.

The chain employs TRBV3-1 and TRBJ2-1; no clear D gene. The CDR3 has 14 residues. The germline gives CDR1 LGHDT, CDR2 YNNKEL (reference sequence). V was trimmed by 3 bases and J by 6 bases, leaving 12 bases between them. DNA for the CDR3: TGTGCCAGCAGCCACTTTGCCGGCGGCAATGAGCAGTTCTTC. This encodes CASSHFAGGNEQFF.

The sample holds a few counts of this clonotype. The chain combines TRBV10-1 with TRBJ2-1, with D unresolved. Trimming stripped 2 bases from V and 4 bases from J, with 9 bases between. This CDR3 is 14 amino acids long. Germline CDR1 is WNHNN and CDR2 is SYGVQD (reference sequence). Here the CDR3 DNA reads TGCGCCAGCAGTGAGAAGCGTTGGTACAATGAGCAGTTCTTC. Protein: CASSEKRWYNEQFF.

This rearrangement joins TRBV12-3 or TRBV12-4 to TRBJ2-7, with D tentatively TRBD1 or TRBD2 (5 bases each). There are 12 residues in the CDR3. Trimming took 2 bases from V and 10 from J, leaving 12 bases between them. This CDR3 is CASSLLAGPQYF. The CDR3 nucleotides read TGTGCCAGCAGTTTACTAGCAGGGCCCCAGTACTTC.

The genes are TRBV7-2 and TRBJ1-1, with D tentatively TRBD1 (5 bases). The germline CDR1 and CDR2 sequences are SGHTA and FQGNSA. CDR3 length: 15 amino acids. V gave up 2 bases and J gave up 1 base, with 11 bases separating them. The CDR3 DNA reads TGTGCCAGCAGCTTAAGGGGTAGGGGGAACACTGAAGCTTTCTTT. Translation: CASSLRGRGNTEAFF.

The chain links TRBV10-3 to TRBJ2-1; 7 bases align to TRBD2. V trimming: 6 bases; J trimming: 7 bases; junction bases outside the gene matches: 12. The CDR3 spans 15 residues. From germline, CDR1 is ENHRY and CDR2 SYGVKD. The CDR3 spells CAIRGTTAPINEQFF. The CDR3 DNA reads TGTGCCATCAGAGGGACTACCGCCCCTATTAATGAGCAGTTCTTC.

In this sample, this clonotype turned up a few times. CDR3 in amino acids: CASSSSSGSPDTQYF. CDR3 DNA sequence: TGCGCCAGCAGCTCCTCTAGCGGGAGCCCAGATACGCAGTATTTT. V gene TRBV5-1 combines with J gene TRBJ2-3, with 10 bases that match TRBD2. Losses at the gene ends were 3 bases for V and 4 bases for J; bases not matched to a gene: 5. Per germline, CDR1 SGHRS and CDR2 YFSETQ. The CDR3 loop spans 15 amino acids. The full variable domain, rest sourced from reference TRBV5-1 and TRBJ2-3, is KAGVTQTPRYLIKTRGQQVTLSCSPISGHRSVSWYQQTPGQGLQFLFEYFSETQRNKGNFPGRFSGRQFSNSRSEMNVSTLELGDSALYLCASSSSSGSPDTQYFGPGTRLTVL.

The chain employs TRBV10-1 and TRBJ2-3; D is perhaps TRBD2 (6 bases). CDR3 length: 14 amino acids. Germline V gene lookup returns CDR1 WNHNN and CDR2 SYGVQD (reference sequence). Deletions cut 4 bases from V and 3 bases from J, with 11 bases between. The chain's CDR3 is CASSGPGTTDTQYF. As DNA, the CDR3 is TGCGCCAGCAGTGGACCGGGGACTACAGATACGCAGTATTTT.

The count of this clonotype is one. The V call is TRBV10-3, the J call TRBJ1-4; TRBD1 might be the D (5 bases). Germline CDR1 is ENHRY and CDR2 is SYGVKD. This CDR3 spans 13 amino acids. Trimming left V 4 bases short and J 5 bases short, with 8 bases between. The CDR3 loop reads CAISGGRNEKLFF. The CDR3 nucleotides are TGTGCCATCAGTGGGGGACGGAATGAAAAACTGTTTTTT.

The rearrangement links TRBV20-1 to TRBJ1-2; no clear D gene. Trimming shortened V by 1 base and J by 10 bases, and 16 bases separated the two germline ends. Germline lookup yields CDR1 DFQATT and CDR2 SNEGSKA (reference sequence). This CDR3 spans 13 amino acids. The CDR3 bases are TGCAGTGCTAGAGGAACCGCCCTGGAGGCCTACACCTTC. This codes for CSARGTALEAYTF.